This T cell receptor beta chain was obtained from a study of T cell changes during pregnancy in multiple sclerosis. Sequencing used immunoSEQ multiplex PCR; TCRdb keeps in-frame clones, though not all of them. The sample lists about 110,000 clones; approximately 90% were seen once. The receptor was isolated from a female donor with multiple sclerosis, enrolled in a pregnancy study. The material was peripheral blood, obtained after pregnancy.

DNA of the CDR3: TGTGCCAGCAGTCAAGCCCCGGGACAGGGACCGCAAGAGACCCAGTACTTC. The encoded protein is CASSQAPGQGPQETQYF. The chain has TRBV25-1 and TRBJ2-5, with 9 positions matching TRBD1. The length of the CDR3 is 17 residues. Germline CDR1 and CDR2: MGHDK and SYGVNS. J gave up 2 bases and V 5 bases, and 12 bases lay outside the gene matches.